The 14 T cell receptor delta chains below all came from one sample that was sequenced in a study of gamma-delta chains in newborns, infants, children. TCRdb reprocessed the reads using CATT. This sample yields about 11,000 delta-chain clones, of which 3.5% are seen a single time; around 8.6% belongs to the top ten. The sequencing input was blood. The receptors originated from a child who was a newborn, infant or young child, either healthy, febrile or measles-vaccinated (not recorded which).

The genes are TRDV2 and TRDJ3; 10 nucleotides line up with TRDD3. This CDR3 is 18 amino acids long. The V segment lost 3 bases and the J segment 0 bases; nucleotides outside the gene matches: 4. Germline CDR1 GEAIGNYY, CDR2 EKD. Written as DNA, the CDR3 is TGTGCCTGTGACTTTACTGGGGGATCCTCCTGGGACACCCGACAGATGTTTTTC. It translates to CACDFTGGSSWDTRQMFF.

This chain uses TRDV1 with TRDJ4; 8 bases agree with TRDD3. The V and J ends lost 5 bases and 1 base, in that order; junction bases with no gene match: 15. Germline values: CDR1 TSWWSYY, CDR2 QGS. CDR3 length: 17 amino acids. Written as DNA, the CDR3 is TGTGCTCTTGGGAAAGGGGTACTGTACTGGGGGGTCAGACCCCTGATCTTT. Encoded protein: CALGKGVLYWGVRPLIF.

As regards this clone: An end of the junction does not agree with germline; a read error may underlie this. V is TRAV29/DV5 and J is TRDJ1, with a possible D match to TRDD3 (5 bases). CDR1 is NSMFDY and CDR2 is ISSIKDK in the germline V gene. This CDR3 is 16 amino acids long. CDR3 in amino acids: CAASHDRRGYTDKFIF. CDR3 in DNA: TGTGCAGCAAGCCACGATAGAAGGGGGTACACCGATAAATTCATCTTT.

This clone was counted a few times. Written as DNA, the CDR3 is TGTGCCCAGGGTAAAGATACCGATAAACTCATCTTT. It codes for CAQGKDTDKLIF. This rearrangement joins TRDV3 to TRDJ1; unclear D gene. V was shortened by 5 bases and J by 2 bases, with 12 bases between the two germline ends. Germline V gene lookup returns CDR1 TVYSNPD and CDR2 GDNSRS (reference sequence). CDR3 size: 12 residues.

The rearrangement links TRDV2 to TRDJ2, with D unclear. The CDR3 has 15 amino acids. Germline-derived CDR1 and CDR2 are GEAIGNYY and EKD. V dropped 0 bases and J dropped 3 bases, with 10 bases sitting between them. In DNA, the CDR3 is TGTGCCTGTGACACCGTCGGCATTCTGACAGCACAACTCTTCTTT. This sequence encodes CACDTVGILTAQLFF.

In this sample, this clone turned up a few times. A much larger clonotype is one base distant, so this may be a read error. The V call is TRDV2, the J call TRDJ3; TRDD3 aligns across 9 bases. In germline, CDR1 is GEAIGNYY, CDR2 EKD. This CDR3 has 19 amino acids. CDR3 sequence: CACYTVLGESSWDTRQMFF. Written as DNA, the CDR3 is TGTGCCTGTTACACCGTACTGGGGGAGAGCTCCTGGGACACCCGACAGATGTTTTTC.

This clone was detected only once. The J gene was recorded as TRDJ3; no V gene was called; TRDD3, the table's D call, was not compared with the DNA. The CDR3 runs to 20 residues. In nucleotides, the CDR3 is TGTGCCTGTGACACTCTTACTGGGGGTCCGAGCTCCTGGGACACCCGACAGATGTTTTTC. This gives the protein CACDTLTGGPSSWDTRQMFF.

The J gene is TRDJ1, the V gene TRDV3, with 10 bases matching TRDD3. Unmatched junction bases numbered 23, after V lost 4 bases and J lost 0 bases. The CDR3 has 20 residues. Germline loops: CDR1 TVYSNPD, CDR2 GDNSRS (reference sequence). In DNA form, the CDR3 reads TGTGCCTCCAGGTACCCTAAGGGGACTGGGGGATGGGGGTACACCGATAAACTCATCTTT. This gives the protein CASRYPKGTGGWGYTDKLIF.

The V call is TRDV1, the J call TRDJ1; 12 positions match TRDD3. With 6 bases clipped from V and 8 bases from J, the junction kept 22 bases outside the gene matches. Germline V lookup: CDR1 TSWWSYY, CDR2 QGS. CDR3 size: 19 residues. The CDR3 region is CALGPWRGHWGILPNKLIF. CDR3 in DNA: TGTGCTCTTGGACCTTGGAGGGGGCACTGGGGGATACTCCCCAACAAACTCATCTTT.

Details on this clone: This is likely an artifact of a read error, given a far larger clone one base away. The sample carries other DNA sequences with the same CDR3. This rearrangement joins TRDV1 to TRDJ2, with TRDD3 matching 8 bases. After removal of 1 base from V and 6 bases from J, the junction contained 31 bases not matched to a gene. Per the germline V gene, CDR1 is TSWWSYY and CDR2 is QGS. The CDR3 is 24 residues long. This CDR3 reads CALGERTRTPSSGWGIPWAAQLFF. Written as DNA, the CDR3 is TGTGCTCTTGGGGAACGGACACGGACGCCCTCCTCGGGATGGGGGATCCCTTGGGCAGCACAACTCTTCTTT.

This clone is judged medium-sized. V usage is TRAV29/DV5 and J usage is TRDJ1; perhaps TRDD2 as D (6 bases). Germline loops: CDR1 NSMFDY, CDR2 ISSIKDK. With 0 bases removed from V and 0 bases from J, the gap between germline ends came to 18 bases. The CDR3 is 17 residues long. The CDR3 coding sequence is TGTGCAGCAAGCGAAATCCTACCCTTAGAGTACACCGATAAACTCATCTTT. Translation: CAASEILPLEYTDKLIF. Looking up the rest from reference TRAV29/DV5 and TRDJ1 gives the full variable domain: DQQVKQNSPSLSVQEGRISILNCDYTNSMFDYFLWYKKYPAEGPTFLISISSIKDKNEDGRFTVFLNKSAKHLSLHIVPSQPGDSAVYFCAASEILPLEYTDKLIFGKGTRVTVEP.

Comments on this clone: Other DNA sequences of this sample code for an identical CDR3. The chain combines TRDV3 with TRDJ1; tentative D call: TRDD2 (7 bases). The CDR3 totals 18 residues. Trimming left V 2 bases short and J 0 bases short, with 25 bases between. The germline V gene has CDR1 TVYSNPD and CDR2 GDNSRS (reference sequence). The CDR3 reads CAFVVPTNGGPYTDKLIF. Written as DNA, the CDR3 is TGTGCCTTTGTCGTTCCTACGAATGGGGGGCCGTACACCGATAAACTCATCTTT.

This clone was seen a handful of times. The chain employs TRDV2 and TRDJ1, with 10 positions matching TRDD3. CDR1 and CDR2 from the germline V gene are GEAIGNYY and EKD. The CDR3 extends over 17 amino acids. The V gene end was trimmed by 1 base and the J gene end by 0 bases; junction bases not matched to a gene: 7. CDR3 residues: CACDTIHTGGYTDKLIF. The CDR3 DNA is TGTGCCTGTGACACGATCCATACTGGGGGATACACCGATAAACTCATCTTT.

This clone was counted a few times. The junction does not match germline at one end; this may be a read error. Other DNA sequences in the sample encode the same CDR3. The chain uses TRDV1 and TRDJ1, with 9 bases that match TRDD3. Germline V gives CDR1 TSWWSYY, CDR2 QGS. CDR3 length: 16 residues. CDR3 sequence reads: CALGGPLGGYTDKLIF. CDR3 DNA sequence: TGTGCTCTTGGGGGACCCTTAGGGGGATACACCGATAAACTCATATTT.